This TCR beta chain was captured in a study of shared clonotypes between healthy human individuals. Broader study findings: Some clonotypes were shared by all four sorted-subset donors, while others were not shared. The non-shared ones had lower generation probabilities than the shared ones.

CDR1 and CDR2 (germline): MNHEY, SVGAGI. The CDR3 is 13 residues long. Trimming at V came to 7 bases and at J to 4 bases, leaving 3 bases not matched to a gene. The method was immunoSEQ multiplex PCR; TCRdb's version includes in-frame clones alone and lacks a portion of them. The table records 2,100,000 or so clones, approximately 95% of them present only once. With regard to this clone: Its antigen is unidentified.

The chain uses TRBV6-5 and TRBJ1-2, with 10 bases identical to TRBD1. The sequence derives from a man younger than 35 in good health. The specimen sequenced was naive CD4+ T cells sorted from blood. Subset noted: CD45RA+ positively selected. Here the CDR3 reads CASTRDRGYGYTF. The CDR3 nucleotides read TGTGCCAGCACCAGGGACAGGGGCTATGGCTACACCTTC.